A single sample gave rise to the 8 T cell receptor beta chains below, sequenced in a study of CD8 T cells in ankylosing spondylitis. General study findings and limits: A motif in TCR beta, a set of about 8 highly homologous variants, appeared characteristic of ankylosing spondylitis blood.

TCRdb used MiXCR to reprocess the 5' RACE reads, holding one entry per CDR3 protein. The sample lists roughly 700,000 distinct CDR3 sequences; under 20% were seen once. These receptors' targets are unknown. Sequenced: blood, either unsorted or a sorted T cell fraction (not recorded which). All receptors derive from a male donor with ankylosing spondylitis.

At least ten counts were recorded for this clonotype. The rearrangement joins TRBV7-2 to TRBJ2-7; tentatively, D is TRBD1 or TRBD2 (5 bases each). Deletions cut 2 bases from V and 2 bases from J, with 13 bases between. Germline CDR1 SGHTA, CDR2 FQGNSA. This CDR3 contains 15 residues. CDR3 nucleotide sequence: TGTGCCAGCAGCTTACGGAGGCAGGGAACCTACGAGCAGTACTTC. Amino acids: CASSLRRQGTYEQYF. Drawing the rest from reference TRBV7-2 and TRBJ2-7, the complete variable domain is GAGVSQSPSNKVTEKGKDVELRCDPISGHTALYWYRQSLGQGLEFLIYFQGNSAPDKSGLPSDRFSAERTGGSVSTLTIQRTQQEDSAVYLCASSLRRQGTYEQYFGPGTRLTVT.

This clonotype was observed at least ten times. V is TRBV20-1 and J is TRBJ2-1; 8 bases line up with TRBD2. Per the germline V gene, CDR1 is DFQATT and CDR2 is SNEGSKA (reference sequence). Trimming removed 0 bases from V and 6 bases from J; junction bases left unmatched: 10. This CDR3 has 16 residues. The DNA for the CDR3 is TGCAGTGCTAGAGATAGCGCCAGCGGGAGAGTCAATGAGCAGTTCTTC. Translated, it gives CSARDSASGRVNEQFF.

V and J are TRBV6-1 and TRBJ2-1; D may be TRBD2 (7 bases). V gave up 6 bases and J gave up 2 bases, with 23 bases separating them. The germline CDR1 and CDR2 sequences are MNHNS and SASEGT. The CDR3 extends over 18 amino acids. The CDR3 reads CASRVKGGTGLTYNEQFF. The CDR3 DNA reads TGTGCCAGCAGAGTGAAAGGGGGTACGGGACTAACCTACAATGAGCAGTTCTTC.

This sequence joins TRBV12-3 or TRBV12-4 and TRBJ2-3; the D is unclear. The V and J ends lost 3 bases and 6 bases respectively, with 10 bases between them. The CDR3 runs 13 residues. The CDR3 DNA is TGTGCCAGCAGTTTGTCAGCTGTTGATACGCAGTATTTT. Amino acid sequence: CASSLSAVDTQYF.

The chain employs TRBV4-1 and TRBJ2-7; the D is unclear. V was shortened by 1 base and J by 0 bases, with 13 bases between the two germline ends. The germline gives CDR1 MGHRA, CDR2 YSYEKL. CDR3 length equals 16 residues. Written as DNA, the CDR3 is TGCGCCAGCAGCCAAGGTGTGGAAAACCCCTCCTACGAGCAGTACTTC. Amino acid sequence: CASSQGVENPSYEQYF.

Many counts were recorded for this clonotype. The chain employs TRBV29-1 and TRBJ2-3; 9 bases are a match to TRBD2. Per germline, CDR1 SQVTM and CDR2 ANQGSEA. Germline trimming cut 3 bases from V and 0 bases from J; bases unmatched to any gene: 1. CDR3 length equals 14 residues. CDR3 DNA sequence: TGCAGCGTTGATGCGGGAGGGAGCACAGATACGCAGTATTTT. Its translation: CSVDAGGSTDTQYF.

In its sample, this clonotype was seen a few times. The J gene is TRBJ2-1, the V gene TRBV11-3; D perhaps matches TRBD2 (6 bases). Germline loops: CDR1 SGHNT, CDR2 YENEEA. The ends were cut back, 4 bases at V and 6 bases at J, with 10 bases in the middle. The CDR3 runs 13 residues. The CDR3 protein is CASSSGTANEQFF. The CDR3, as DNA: TGTGCCAGCAGCTCCGGGACTGCCAATGAGCAGTTCTTC.

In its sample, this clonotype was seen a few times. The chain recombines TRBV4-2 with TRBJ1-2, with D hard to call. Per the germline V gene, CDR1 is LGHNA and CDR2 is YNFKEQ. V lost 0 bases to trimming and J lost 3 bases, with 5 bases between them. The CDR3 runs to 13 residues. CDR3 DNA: TGTGCCAGCAGCCAAGACAGACACTATGGCTACACCTTC. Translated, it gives CASSQDRHYGYTF.